This TCR beta chain was sequenced for a study of cytomegalovirus exposure and HLA in healthy donors. Looking at the study overall: Of some 400 genotyped donors, roughly 81% grouped in the Caucasian-associated ancestry cluster. Study outcomes and limitations: Analyzed later, association rates of TCRs varied across HLA loci, with DRB1 most and HLA-C fewest. A few CMV-associated chains were confirmed in vitro to be specific for CMV antigens. Beyond CMV serostatus, there was no information to go on about immune exposure.

The sample holds a few counts of this clone. Its antigen is unknown. PCR involved 60 Vbeta and 13 Jbeta primers. The protocol was immunoSEQ multiplex PCR, while the TCRdb copy is restricted to in-frame clones and leaves out a portion. Here the sample spans approximately 100,000 clones, 73% being singletons. The CDR3 loop spans 15 amino acids. The trim removed 5 bases at V and 3 bases at J, leaving 5 bases unmatched. Germline CDR1 and CDR2: LGHNA and YSLEER. This chain links TRBV4-3 with TRBJ2-3; 10 bases align to TRBD2. The sequenced material came from PBMCs. The sequence derives from a man aged 35-49 years in good health and CMV-seronegative. CDR3 loop: CASSIAGGRTDTQYF. As DNA, the CDR3 is TGCGCCAGCAGCATAGCGGGGGGTCGGACAGATACGCAGTATTTT.